This T cell receptor (beta chain) was recovered during a study of CD8+ T cells in alopecia areata. About the research overall: Among treated patients, oral tofacitinib was administered at 5 to 10 mg twice daily. Points from the study as a whole: Affected scalp, especially in alopecia totalis/universalis, had a higher clonality than normal scalp did.

It was cDNA, reverse transcribed from extracted RNA, that served as the sequencing template. The method was immunoSEQ multiplex PCR; TCRdb's version includes in-frame clones alone and lacks a portion of them. This sample carries some 240,000 clones, 50% to 65% of them seen once, and the ten largest clones take around 0.44%. Peripheral blood, together with lesional scalp punch biopsies, was collected from alopecia areata patients. V was pared by 3 bases and J by 4 bases, with 15 bases between. The CDR3 spans 14 residues. Germline CDR1 and CDR2: SQVTM and ANQGSEA. Notes on this clone: The antigen is unknown.

Sequenced material: CD4+ T cells sorted from blood, taken at week 0. This TCR was recovered from a human donor with alopecia areata. V usage is TRBV29-1 and J usage is TRBJ1-2; weak D call: TRBD1 (6 bases). CDR3 sequence reads: CSVEVRQASYGYTF. The CDR3 region has the DNA TGCAGCGTTGAGGTCCGACAGGCCTCCTATGGCTACACCTTC. Using reference TRBV29-1 and TRBJ1-2 for the parts outside the CDR3, the full variable domain is SAVISQKPSRDICQRGTSLTIQCQVDSQVTMMFWYRQQPGQSLTLIATANQGSEATYESGFVIDKFPISRPNLTFSTLTVSNMSPEDSSIYLCSVEVRQASYGYTFGSGTRLTVV.